The 2 T cell receptor beta chains listed next were all sequenced from one sample in a study of shared clonotypes between healthy human individuals. Data came from immunoSEQ multiplex PCR; TCRdb stores just in-frame clones and leaves some out. This table holds 2 million or so clones, around 95% found once. The sequenced sample consisted of naive CD4+ T cells sorted from blood. Subset meaning: CD45RA+ positively selected. The receptors here all came from a man aged 18-30 years in good health.

The gene calls are TRBV10-3 and TRBJ2-3, with TRBD2 matching 7 bases. Germline V gene lookup returns CDR1 ENHRY and CDR2 SYGVKD. The J segment lost 5 bases and the V segment lost 7 bases, leaving 9 bases of the junction unmatched. The CDR3 totals 14 residues. The CDR3 region has the DNA TGTGCCATCACGGTTAACGGGGGGTTAGATACGCAGTATTTT. Protein product: CAITVNGGLDTQYF.

V usage is TRBV7-2 and J usage is TRBJ2-3, with a tentative D call TRBD2 (5 bases). Germline CDR1 is SGHTA and CDR2 is FQGNSA. Between the trimmed V and J ends, which lost 3 bases and 4 bases, there was a span of 14 bases. The CDR3 is made up of 15 amino acids. In DNA, the CDR3 is TGTGCCAGCAGCTTCTTGCGGGTTTGGGCAGATACGCAGTATTTT. Translation: CASSFLRVWADTQYF.